Listed below are T cell receptor beta chains from one sample, sequenced in a study of shared clonotypes between healthy human individuals. TCRdb's copy holds only in-frame clones and misses some; the assay was immunoSEQ multiplex PCR. This table has millions of clones, about 93% appearing once. Sequencing was done on a sample of naive CD8+ T cells from PBMCs. The receptors were sampled from a young man in good health. Some clones in this sample may be carry-over from other donors' samples. Each CDR3 is given with its conserved first and last residue. A D gene is named only where the DNA matches it firmly. Only some rows state a clone size, as once, few, many or a class for expanded clones.

cdr3_nt: TGTGCCAGCAGCGTGGCTAGCGGTCCTTATGGTACGCAGTATTTT
cdr3_aa: CASSVASGPYGTQYF
j_call: TRBJ2-3
v_call: TRBV9
clone_size: once
d_call: TRBD2

cdr3_nt: TGTGCCAGCAGCCGTCTAAGGTCCGGGAGCCGGGGGGAGACCCAGTACTTC
cdr3_aa: CASSRLRSGSRGETQYF
j_call: TRBJ2-5
v_call: TRBV7-2
clone_size: NA
d_call: NA

cdr3_nt: TGTGCCAGCAGCCCCCTAGGGTTTGAAGAGACCCAGTACTTC
cdr3_aa: CASSPLGFEETQYF
j_call: TRBJ2-5
v_call: TRBV27
clone_size: NA
d_call: NA

cdr3_nt: TGTGCCTGGAGGGGGGTCACCTACGAGCAGTACTTC
cdr3_aa: CAWRGVTYEQYF
j_call: TRBJ2-7
v_call: TRBV30
clone_size: NA
d_call: NA

cdr3_nt: TGTGCCAGCAGCCTTATGGGCGGTCAGTCATTCGCAGATACGCAGTATTTT
cdr3_aa: CASSLMGGQSFADTQYF
j_call: TRBJ2-3
v_call: TRBV7-3
clone_size: NA
d_call: NA

cdr3_nt: TGTGCCACCGATTCCGGGGGATTCTACGAGCAGTACTTC
cdr3_aa: CATDSGGFYEQYF
j_call: TRBJ2-7
v_call: TRBV11-2
clone_size: NA
d_call: NA

cdr3_nt: TGTGCCAGCAGCTTAGGGAGTGGGGTCTACGAGCAGTACTTC
cdr3_aa: CASSLGSGVYEQYF
j_call: TRBJ2-7
v_call: TRBV13
clone_size: NA
d_call: NA

cdr3_nt: TGTGCCAGCAGCCCCCAGCCCCGACCACAAGAGACCCAGTACTTC
cdr3_aa: CASSPQPRPQETQYF
j_call: TRBJ2-5
v_call: TRBV9
clone_size: NA
d_call: NA

cdr3_nt: TGCGCCAGCAGCCAAGATAGGCGGACAGGGACGGAAGGTCTGTTTTTT
cdr3_aa: CASSQDRRTGTEGLFF
j_call: TRBJ1-4
v_call: TRBV4-1
clone_size: NA
d_call: TRBD1

cdr3_nt: TGTGCCAGCAGCGGCGGTGGCCGGGGATTAAGTGGCTACACCTTC
cdr3_aa: CASSGGGRGLSGYTF
j_call: TRBJ1-2
v_call: TRBV9
clone_size: NA
d_call: NA

cdr3_nt: TGTGCCAGCAGTCATGACGGGCTAGCGGCCTACGAGCAGTACTTC
cdr3_aa: CASSHDGLAAYEQYF
j_call: TRBJ2-7
v_call: TRBV28
clone_size: NA
d_call: TRBD2

cdr3_nt: TGTGCCAGCAGTTTTAAATCCGGGACAGGGGAGGACTATGGCTACACCTTC
cdr3_aa: CASSFKSGTGEDYGYTF
j_call: TRBJ1-2
v_call: TRBV5-6
clone_size: once
d_call: TRBD1

cdr3_nt: TGTGCCAGCAGCTTAGATGAGTCATCGGGACTAGCCTACGAGCAGTACTTC
cdr3_aa: CASSLDESSGLAYEQYF
j_call: TRBJ2-7
v_call: TRBV11-2
clone_size: NA
d_call: TRBD2

cdr3_nt: TGTGCCACCAGCAGAGATATGTTTGGAGCTTTCACAGATACGCAGTATTTT
cdr3_aa: CATSRDMFGAFTDTQYF
j_call: TRBJ2-3
v_call: TRBV15
clone_size: NA
d_call: NA

cdr3_nt: TGTGCCAGCAGCTTGTTGGCCTACAATGAGCAGTTCTTC
cdr3_aa: CASSLLAYNEQFF
j_call: TRBJ2-1
v_call: TRBV7-6
clone_size: NA
d_call: NA

cdr3_nt: TGCAGCGTAGTCCCCGGGACTAGCGGGAGGGCCTTTGACGAGCAGTACTTC
cdr3_aa: CSVVPGTSGRAFDEQYF
j_call: TRBJ2-7
v_call: TRBV29-1
clone_size: NA
d_call: TRBD2

cdr3_nt: TGCGCCAGCAGCCAAGACAGGGGACTAAAAGAAAAACTGTTTTTT
cdr3_aa: CASSQDRGLKEKLFF
j_call: TRBJ1-4
v_call: TRBV4-1
clone_size: once
d_call: NA

cdr3_nt: TGTGCCAGTGACTCCAACCTCGGAAACACCATATATTTT
cdr3_aa: CASDSNLGNTIYF
j_call: TRBJ1-3
v_call: TRBV19
clone_size: NA
d_call: NA

cdr3_nt: TGCAGCTACCGGACAGGGACGGCCGGGGAGCTGTTTTTT
cdr3_aa: CSYRTGTAGELFF
j_call: TRBJ2-2
v_call: TRBV29-1
clone_size: NA
d_call: TRBD1

cdr3_nt: TGTGCCAGCAGTTATCGCCCGGACGGGTCCTACGAGCAGTACTTC
cdr3_aa: CASSYRPDGSYEQYF
j_call: TRBJ2-7
v_call: TRBV27
clone_size: NA
d_call: NA

cdr3_nt: TGTGCCAGCAGCTTCCATAGGGGGGAGCTGTTTTTT
cdr3_aa: CASSFHRGELFF
j_call: TRBJ2-2
v_call: TRBV7-2
clone_size: NA
d_call: NA

cdr3_nt: TGTGCCAGCAGCTTAGATACAGGACGCTATGGCTACACCTTC
cdr3_aa: CASSLDTGRYGYTF
j_call: TRBJ1-2
v_call: TRBV13
clone_size: NA
d_call: NA

cdr3_nt: TGTGCCAGCAGTGACTCGGCGGGAGGGTACAATGAGCAGTTCTTC
cdr3_aa: CASSDSAGGYNEQFF
j_call: TRBJ2-1
v_call: TRBV6-4
clone_size: NA
d_call: TRBD2

cdr3_nt: TGTGCCACCAGCAGAGAACGGGAGCGAGAGACCCAGTACTTC
cdr3_aa: CATSRERERETQYF
j_call: TRBJ2-5
v_call: TRBV15
clone_size: NA
d_call: NA